These 22 T cell receptor beta chains share one sample of origin, sequenced in a study of blood T cell repertoires in COVID-19. Sequencing used immunoSEQ multiplex PCR; TCRdb keeps in-frame clones, though not all of them. The repertoire holds approximately 140,000 clones, with more than 70% as singletons. The specimen was peripheral blood. The receptors stem from a human donor in a cohort sampled during active COVID-19.

The gene calls are TRBV6-1 and TRBJ1-1, with D unresolved. CDR1 and CDR2 (germline): MNHNS, SASEGT. Trimming shortened V by 2 bases and J by 8 bases, and 15 bases separated the two germline ends. CDR3 length: 14 amino acids. CDR3 residues: CASSEIGSSGEAFF. The CDR3 DNA reads TGTGCCAGCAGTGAAATAGGGAGTTCGGGCGAAGCTTTCTTT.

The chain has TRBV9 and TRBJ2-3; 12 bases match TRBD2. The J segment lost 3 bases and the V segment lost 0 bases, leaving 11 bases of the junction unmatched. Per germline, CDR1 SGDLS and CDR2 YYNGEE. The CDR3 extends over 19 amino acids. The CDR3 DNA reads TGTGCCAGCAGCGTAGGGGCTAGCGGGAGGGCTTCTGGAACAGATACGCAGTATTTT. Protein: CASSVGASGRASGTDTQYF.

This clone was observed once. J is TRBJ2-1 and V is TRBV25-1; D possibly corresponds to TRBD1 (6 bases). This CDR3 comprises 16 residues. V was cut by 1 base and J by 5 bases, with 15 bases left in between. The germline gives CDR1 MGHDK, CDR2 SYGVNS. In nucleotides, the CDR3 is TGTGCCAGCAGTGAATTGAGAGACAGGCAGAACAATGAGCAGTTCTTC. This gives the protein CASSELRDRQNNEQFF. The variable domain in full, with the rest retrieved from reference TRBV25-1 and TRBJ2-1, is EADIYQTPRYLVIGTGKKITLECSQTMGHDKMYWYQQDPGMELHLIHYSYGVNSTEKGDLSSESTVSRIRTEHFPLTLESARPSHTSQYLCASSELRDRQNNEQFFGPGTRLTVL.

The chain recombines TRBV5-1 with TRBJ1-2, with D maybe TRBD1 (6 bases). Trimming pared 2 bases from V and 8 bases from J, leaving 22 bases between. The CDR3 has 16 residues. Germline CDR1 reads SGHRS; CDR2 reads YFSETQ. The DNA of the CDR3 is TGCGCCAGCAGCTTAGGGGGGGCGCGAGCTGCCGGAGGCTACACCTTC. Translating it yields CASSLGGARAAGGYTF.

The chain combines TRBV28 with TRBJ1-5; TRBD1 agrees at 11 bases. Germline values: CDR1 MDHEN, CDR2 SYDVKM. V lost 4 bases and J lost 7; bases outside the gene matches: 6. This CDR3 has 15 residues. The CDR3 region is CASSSPGQGGQPQHF. CDR3 DNA: TGTGCCAGCAGTTCTCCGGGACAGGGGGGCCAGCCCCAGCATTTT. Full variable domain (outside the CDR3, taken from reference TRBV28 and TRBJ1-5): DVKVTQSSRYLVKRTGEKVFLECVQDMDHENMFWYRQDPGLGLRLIYFSYDVKMKEKGDIPEGYSVSREKKERFSLILESASTNQTSMYLCASSSPGQGGQPQHFGDGTRLSIL.

The rearrangement links TRBV3-1 (or the pseudogene TRBV3-2) to TRBJ2-7; perhaps TRBD2 as D (7 bases). This CDR3 comprises 15 residues. With 4 bases removed from V and 5 bases from J, the gap between germline ends came to 18 bases. Germline V lookup: CDR1 LGHDT, CDR2 YNNKEL (reference sequence). The CDR3: CASSPLKGGRNEQYF. DNA of the CDR3: TGTGCCAGCAGCCCCCTCAAGGGGGGGCGGAACGAGCAGTACTTC.

The V and J genes are TRBV4-3 and TRBJ1-1; D gene ambiguous. The CDR3 spans 18 residues. Germline loops: CDR1 LGHNA, CDR2 YSLEER. The V gene lost 0 bases and the J gene lost 2 bases, with 19 bases spanning the gap. CDR3 region: CASSQEAPTHLRNTEAFF. The CDR3 coding sequence is TGCGCCAGCAGCCAAGAGGCCCCGACTCATCTGCGTAACACTGAAGCTTTCTTT.

The V gene is TRBV3-1 (or the pseudogene TRBV3-2), the J gene TRBJ1-4; D remains ambiguous. Germline-derived CDR1 and CDR2 are LGHDT and YNNKEL (reference sequence). There are 14 residues in the CDR3. Trimming shortened V by 5 bases and J by 0 bases, and 7 bases separated the two germline ends. In DNA form, the CDR3 reads TGTGCCAGCAGCTCAGCGGCAACTAATGAAAAACTGTTTTTT. This sequence encodes CASSSAATNEKLFF.

The CDR3 sequence is CASSRLVILAGGYNTQYF. For the CDR3, the DNA is TGTGCCAGCAGCCGATTGGTGATTTTAGCGGGGGGATATAATACGCAGTATTTT. The rearrangement joins TRBV5-6 to TRBJ2-3; 10 bases match TRBD2. Germline V gives CDR1 SGHDT, CDR2 YYEEEE. The ends lost 4 bases at V and 7 bases at J; junction bases unmatched: 18. The CDR3 is 18 amino acids.

The chain joins TRBV13 to TRBJ2-2; 9 bases are shared with TRBD1. After removal of 5 bases from V and 3 bases from J, the junction contained 1 base not matched to a gene. Germline V gene data show CDR1 as PRHDT and CDR2 as FYEKMQ (reference sequence). The CDR3 totals 14 residues. The chain's CDR3 is CASSRTGDTGELFF. The CDR3 DNA is TGTGCCAGCAGCAGGACAGGGGACACCGGGGAGCTGTTTTTT.

The V call is TRBV20-1, the J call TRBJ2-7; D may be TRBD2 (6 bases). V was clipped by 5 bases and J by 4 bases, with 6 bases between them. The CDR3 is made up of 10 amino acids. Germline V gene sequence: CDR1 DFQATT, CDR2 SNEGSKA (reference sequence). The CDR3 spells CSARGYEQYF. The CDR3 bases are TGCAGTGCTCGGGGGTACGAGCAGTACTTC.

The chain joins TRBV6-5 to TRBJ1-4; 7 nucleotides line up with TRBD1. After removal of 4 bases from V and 4 bases from J, the junction contained 3 bases not matched to a gene. The CDR3 length is 14 residues. Germline V gene sequence: CDR1 MNHEY, CDR2 SVGAGI. The CDR3 spells CASSFGTDNEKLFF. CDR3 in DNA: TGTGCCAGCAGTTTCGGGACAGATAATGAAAAACTGTTTTTT.

This chain joins TRBV29-1 and TRBJ2-1; D unclear. Looked up from germline, CDR1 is SQVTM and CDR2 is ANQGSEA. The CDR3 runs to 10 residues. Trimming cost V 5 bases and J 3 bases, with 2 bases left between them. CDR3 amino acids: CSVHYNEQFF. The CDR3 DNA follows: TGCAGCGTTCACTACAATGAGCAGTTCTTC.

The chain is built from TRBV3-1 (or the pseudogene TRBV3-2) and TRBJ2-1; TRBD2 is a possible D gene (6 bases). Germline lookup yields CDR1 LGHDT and CDR2 YNNKEL (reference sequence). The ends were cut back, 3 bases at V and 6 bases at J, with 18 bases in the middle. This CDR3 spans 16 amino acids. The CDR3 nucleotides read TGTGCCAGCAGCCATGATTGGGACTTTGGTAGCAATGAGCAGTTCTTC. Encoded protein: CASSHDWDFGSNEQFF.

The chain uses TRBV7-2 and TRBJ2-7; TRBD2 might be the D (5 bases). CDR3 length: 12 residues. Trimming removed 5 bases at V and 7 bases at J, with 12 bases between. Germline CDR1 is SGHTA and CDR2 is FQGNSA. Written as DNA, the CDR3 is TGTGCCAGCAGCCCTATAGGAGGAGAGCAGTACTTC. Protein sequence: CASSPIGGEQYF. Full variable domain (outside the CDR3, taken from reference TRBV7-2 and TRBJ2-7): GAGVSQSPSNKVTEKGKDVELRCDPISGHTALYWYRQSLGQGLEFLIYFQGNSAPDKSGLPSDRFSAERTGGSVSTLTIQRTQQEDSAVYLCASSPIGGEQYFGPGTRLTVT.

The V and J genes are TRBV7-9 and TRBJ2-3; 12 bases agree with TRBD2. J lost 4 bases, V lost 4 bases, and 9 bases had no gene match. This CDR3 is built from 17 residues. Germline values: CDR1 SEHNR, CDR2 FQNEAQ (reference sequence). CDR3 coding DNA: TGTGCCAGCAGCTGGGATAAGACTAGCGGGAGTGCAGATACGCAGTATTTT. Its protein product is CASSWDKTSGSADTQYF.

The chain has TRBV5-1 and TRBJ1-1; no firm D call. This CDR3 is 14 amino acids long. In germline, CDR1 is SGHRS, CDR2 YFSETQ. V lost 2 bases, J lost 1 base, and 9 bases lay in between. CDR3 amino acids: CASSFLGRNTEAFF. The CDR3 coding sequence is TGCGCCAGCAGCTTTCTTGGTAGGAACACTGAAGCTTTCTTT. The variable domain in full, completed from reference TRBV5-1 and TRBJ1-1, reads KAGVTQTPRYLIKTRGQQVTLSCSPISGHRSVSWYQQTPGQGLQFLFEYFSETQRNKGNFPGRFSGRQFSNSRSEMNVSTLELGDSALYLCASSFLGRNTEAFFGQGTRLTVV.

This chain links TRBV30 with TRBJ2-4; perhaps TRBD1 as D (5 bases). Trimming shortened V by 4 bases and J by 0 bases, and 19 bases separated the two germline ends. This CDR3 is built from 17 residues. Looked up from germline, CDR1 is GTSNPN and CDR2 is SVGIG (reference sequence). The CDR3 sequence: CAWNPEWAGKAKNIQYF. CDR3 nucleotide sequence: TGTGCCTGGAACCCAGAATGGGCAGGGAAAGCCAAAAACATTCAGTACTTC. Drawing the rest from reference TRBV30 and TRBJ2-4, the complete variable domain is SQTIHQWPATLVQPVGSPLSLECTVEGTSNPNLYWYRQAAGRGLQLLFYSVGIGQISSEVPQNLSASRPQDRQFILSSKKLLLSDSGFYLCAWNPEWAGKAKNIQYFGAGTRLSVL.

The rearrangement joins TRBV3-1 (or the pseudogene TRBV3-2) to TRBJ2-3; 10 bases agree with TRBD2. Trimming at V came to 1 base and at J to 0 bases, leaving 7 bases not matched to a gene. Germline V gene lookup returns CDR1 LGHDT and CDR2 YNNKEL (reference sequence). The CDR3 spans 18 residues. The CDR3 DNA reads as TGTGCCAGCAGCCAAGCCCTAATTAGCGGGGGGAGCACAGATACGCAGTATTTT. Amino acid sequence: CASSQALISGGSTDTQYF.

V gene TRBV7-8 combines with J gene TRBJ1-5, with a possible D match to TRBD1 (5 bases). The CDR3 spans 18 residues. Trimming shortened V by 5 bases and J by 0 bases, and 20 bases separated the two germline ends. Germline V CDR1 and CDR2: SGHVS, FQNEAQ. The CDR3 is CASSPGQPLRGSNQPQHF. The CDR3 DNA is TGTGCCAGCAGCCCCGGCCAGCCGTTAAGGGGTAGCAATCAGCCCCAGCATTTT.

This clone was observed once. The chain joins TRBV7-2 to TRBJ2-5, with 7 bases matching TRBD2. CDR1 SGHTA and CDR2 FQGNSA come from the germline V gene. CDR3 length: 15 residues. The ends lost 6 bases at V and 2 bases at J; junction bases unmatched: 9. The CDR3 region is CASSYHGLGQETQYF. CDR3 bases: TGTGCCAGCAGTTACCATGGACTAGGGCAAGAGACCCAGTACTTC.

The J gene is TRBJ2-2, the V gene TRBV5-5; D possibly corresponds to TRBD1 (6 bases). This CDR3 is 16 amino acids long. Trimming stripped 0 bases from V and 3 bases from J, with 12 bases between. Per the germline V gene, CDR1 is SGHKS and CDR2 is YYEKEE (reference sequence). CDR3: CASSLDRERDTGELFF. CDR3 coding DNA: TGTGCCAGCAGCTTGGACAGGGAAAGAGACACCGGGGAGCTGTTTTTT.